These 16 T cell receptor beta chains were all obtained from the same sample, sequenced in a study of blood T cell repertoires in COVID-19. The table came from immunoSEQ multiplex PCR; TCRdb's copy has only in-frame clones and leaves some out. The table shows 200,000 to 300,000 clones, with 85% occurring only once. What was sequenced was PBMCs or T cells enriched from blood (not recorded which). Receptors were obtained from a woman in her forties or fifties with acute COVID-19.

This clone showed up just once. The CDR3, as DNA: TGTGCCTGGAGTGTACTTCAGGGGGCGAATGGTGGCTACACCTTC. This sequence encodes CAWSVLQGANGGYTF. V gene TRBV30 combines with J gene TRBJ1-2; 8 nucleotides match TRBD1. Germline CDR1 is GTSNPN and CDR2 is SVGIG (reference sequence). The J segment lost 7 bases and the V segment lost 0 bases, leaving 10 bases of the junction unmatched. The CDR3 sequence is 15 residues long.

This clone has more than one count but fewer than ten. This chain connects TRBV3-1 (or the pseudogene TRBV3-2) to TRBJ1-5, with 8 nucleotides matching TRBD1. Germline trimming cut 3 bases from V and 4 bases from J; bases unmatched to any gene: 2. The germline CDR1 and CDR2 sequences are LGHDT and YNNKEL (reference sequence). The CDR3 totals 14 residues. The CDR3 DNA reads as TGTGCCAGCAGCCAGGGACAGGAGAATCAGCCCCAGCATTTT. Protein product: CASSQGQENQPQHF.

CDR3 in amino acids: CASSQGQVDGYTF. CDR3 coding DNA: TGTGCCAGCAGCCAAGGACAGGTAGATGGCTACACCTTC. This chain uses TRBV4-2 with TRBJ1-2; TRBD1 might be the D (6 bases). Trimming took 1 base from V and 6 from J, leaving 9 bases between them. The CDR3 runs to 13 residues. Germline V lookup: CDR1 LGHNA, CDR2 YNFKEQ.

The V call is TRBV29-1, the J call TRBJ2-7; the D gene is possibly TRBD2 (6 bases). With 4 bases removed from V and 2 bases from J, the gap between germline ends came to 15 bases. Germline lookup yields CDR1 SQVTM and CDR2 ANQGSEA. CDR3 length: 14 residues. CDR3 loop: CSVGGGTAAYEQYF. The DNA for the CDR3 is TGCAGCGTTGGGGGCGGGACCGCTGCCTACGAGCAGTACTTC.

The rearrangement joins TRBV5-1 to TRBJ1-4; D ambiguous. V was shortened by 0 bases and J by 3 bases, with 9 bases between the two germline ends. Germline CDR1 and CDR2: SGHRS and YFSETQ. The CDR3 covers 15 residues. CDR3 sequence (DNA): TGCGCCAGCAGCTTGGCCGTCGGGGCTAATGAAAAACTGTTTTTT. It codes for CASSLAVGANEKLFF.

This chain links TRBV14 with TRBJ2-5; D may be TRBD1 (6 bases). There are 15 residues in the CDR3. Trimming pared 1 base from V and 1 base from J, leaving 10 bases between. The germline CDR1 and CDR2 sequences are SGHDN and FVKESK. The CDR3 region is CASSQGQVLQETQYF. In DNA, the CDR3 is TGTGCCAGCAGCCAAGGACAGGTTCTCCAAGAGACCCAGTACTTC. Full variable domain (missing parts from reference TRBV14 and TRBJ2-5): EAGVTQFPSHSVIEKGQTVTLRCDPISGHDNLYWYRRVMGKEIKFLLHFVKESKQDESGMPNNRFLAERTGGTYSTLKVQPAELEDSGVYFCASSQGQVLQETQYFGPGTRLLVL.

This clone has just a few counts. J is TRBJ1-1 and V is TRBV6-5; D not resolved. The germline V gene encodes CDR1 MNHEY and CDR2 SVGAGI. The CDR3 runs to 15 residues. V lost 7 bases, J lost 1 base, and 16 bases lay in between. In nucleotides, the CDR3 is TGTGCCAGCACTTTAACAGCTCCAGGGAACACTGAAGCTTTCTTT. The encoded protein is CASTLTAPGNTEAFF.

The chain carries TRBV30 and TRBJ1-4; 7 bases align to TRBD1. This CDR3 has 15 amino acids. Germline CDR1 and CDR2: GTSNPN and SVGIG (reference sequence). The V segment lost 1 base and the J segment 6 bases; nucleotides outside the gene matches: 8. The CDR3 DNA sequence: TGTGCCTGGAGTGGGGACAGTGAGAGCCATGAAAAACTGTTTTTT. Encoded protein: CAWSGDSESHEKLFF.

The rearrangement links TRBV9 to TRBJ2-1; D unresolved. V was trimmed by 1 base and J by 5 bases, leaving 7 bases between them. CDR1 SGDLS and CDR2 YYNGEE come from the germline V gene. The CDR3 is 13 amino acids. The CDR3 here is CASSVLPDNEQFF. The DNA for the CDR3 is TGTGCCAGCAGCGTATTACCGGACAATGAGCAGTTCTTC. The full variable domain, rest sourced from reference TRBV9 and TRBJ2-1, is DSGVTQTPKHLITATGQRVTLRCSPRSGDLSVYWYQQSLDQGLQFLIQYYNGEERAKGNILERFSAQQFPDLHSELNLSSLELGDSALYFCASSVLPDNEQFFGPGTRLTVL.

V and J are TRBV18 and TRBJ1-5; possible D gene TRBD1, 5 bases. Germline CDR1 KGHSH, CDR2 LQKENI. The CDR3 sequence is 16 residues long. V was pared by 3 bases and J by 6 bases, with 18 bases between. CDR3 DNA sequence: TGTGCCAGCTCACCTGCTTCGCACCCCCAGGGTCAGCCCCAGCATTTT. Translating gives CASSPASHPQGQPQHF. Based on the CDR3 plus reference TRBV18 and TRBJ1-5, the full variable domain is NAGVMQNPRHLVRRRGQEARLRCSPMKGHSHVYWYRQLPEEGLKFMVYLQKENIIDESGMPKERFSAEFPKEGPSILRIQQVVRGDSAAYFCASSPASHPQGQPQHFGDGTRLSIL.

The chain recombines TRBV6-6 with TRBJ2-5, with a possible D match to TRBD2 (6 bases). The CDR3 totals 14 residues. Germline V gives CDR1 MNHNY, CDR2 SVGAGI (reference sequence). The V and J ends lost 6 bases and 1 base respectively, with 12 bases between them. Here the CDR3 DNA reads TGTGCCAGCAGCCCCCGGGGGATCCAAGAGACCCAGTACTTC. This encodes CASSPRGIQETQYF.

This sequence joins TRBV6-5 and TRBJ2-1; D call uncertain. With 0 bases removed from V and 0 bases from J, the gap between germline ends came to 6 bases. Per germline, CDR1 MNHEY and CDR2 SVGAGI. The CDR3 has 15 residues. CDR3 sequence (DNA): TGTGCCAGCAGTTACTCTCGGAGCTCCTACAATGAGCAGTTCTTC. Its protein product is CASSYSRSSYNEQFF.

This clone was picked up a small number of times. V and J are TRBV7-9 and TRBJ1-2; 9 bases fit TRBD1. The CDR3 extends over 13 amino acids. V dropped 5 bases and J dropped 7; count of bases not matched to a gene: 5. CDR1 is SEHNR, CDR2 FQNEAQ, per germline (reference sequence). CDR3 residues: CASSQQGASGYTF. In DNA, the CDR3 is TGTGCCAGCAGCCAACAGGGGGCTAGTGGCTACACCTTC.

The chain is built from TRBV27 and TRBJ1-5; TRBD1 might be the D (5 bases). This CDR3 spans 18 amino acids. Germline loops: CDR1 MNHEY, CDR2 SMNVEV (reference sequence). V lost 0 bases to trimming and J lost 0 bases, with 15 bases between them. DNA for the CDR3: TGTGCCAGCAGTTTATCGTATAGGGCAGGGAATAGCAATCAGCCCCAGCATTTT. As protein: CASSLSYRAGNSNQPQHF.

V and J are TRBV5-1 and TRBJ1-6, with TRBD1 as a possible D gene (6 bases). V shed 3 bases and J shed 7 bases, with 14 bases lying between them. The CDR3 runs to 15 residues. Germline values: CDR1 SGHRS, CDR2 YFSETQ. In DNA, the CDR3 is TGCGCCAGCAGCTGGGAGACAGGACGAAATTCACCCCTCCACTTT. Translation gives CASSWETGRNSPLHF.

This clone was recorded once. This sequence joins TRBV7-8 and TRBJ1-5; D possibly corresponds to TRBD1 (6 bases). The CDR3 loop spans 15 amino acids. The V gene's germline CDR1 is SGHVS and CDR2 FQNEAQ. The V gene lost 1 base and the J gene lost 4 bases, with 11 bases spanning the gap. The CDR3 region is CASSLVAGANQPQHF. Here the CDR3 DNA reads TGTGCCAGCAGCTTAGTCGCGGGGGCTAATCAGCCCCAGCATTTT.